These 32 T cell receptor beta chains were sequenced from one sample in a study of blood T cell repertoires in COVID-19 (dated by TCRdb to the early 2020s). Library prep was done by the immunoSEQ multiplex PCR assay. Sourced from immuneACCESS, this table was stored by TCRdb with only in-frame sequences that have V and J called. A share of the clones is absent; for the studies checked, an unresolved V gene accounts for under half, and the remainder has no known explanation. Here the sample has 200,000 to 250,000 clones; about nine tenths occur a single time. Of the sample, less than 3% is held by the ten largest clones. Sequencing was carried out using peripheral blood. Every receptor here comes from a woman aged 55-70 years with acute or convalescent COVID-19.

This chain joins TRBV28 and TRBJ2-3; D call uncertain. Germline lookup yields CDR1 MDHEN and CDR2 SYDVKM. V lost 5 bases, J lost 3 bases, and 6 bases lay in between. The CDR3 is 12 amino acids. CDR3 in amino acids: CASSATTDTQYF. The CDR3 bases are TGTGCCAGCAGTGCGACTACAGATACGCAGTATTTT.

V usage is TRBV6-5 and J usage is TRBJ1-4, with a possible D match to TRBD1 (5 bases). V gave up 2 bases and J gave up 4 bases, with 8 bases separating them. CDR3 length: 14 residues. The germline V gene encodes CDR1 MNHEY and CDR2 SVGAGI. The CDR3 bases are TGTGCCAGCAGTTACGACAGATATAATGAAAAACTGTTTTTT. The encoded protein is CASSYDRYNEKLFF.

The rearrangement links TRBV7-9 to TRBJ1-1; D possibly corresponds to TRBD1 (5 bases). CDR1 SEHNR and CDR2 FQNEAQ come from the germline V gene (reference sequence). This CDR3 region has 15 residues. V shed 6 bases and J shed 2 bases, with 16 bases lying between them. The CDR3 DNA reads as TGTGCCAGCAGTCCTCGGGGGTATGGAAACACTGAAGCTTTCTTT. It yields the protein CASSPRGYGNTEAFF.

This chain connects TRBV11-3 to TRBJ2-3, with 8 bases fitting TRBD2. The CDR3 consists of 14 residues. J lost 5 bases, V lost 3 bases, and 4 bases had no gene match. Germline V gene lookup returns CDR1 SGHNT and CDR2 YENEEA. The CDR3 DNA reads TGTGCCAGCAGCTTCGGGGGGGCCGGAGATACGCAGTATTTT. Translating gives CASSFGGAGDTQYF.

The V and J genes are TRBV20-1 and TRBJ1-6, with 10 bases lining up with TRBD1. Germline trimming cut 5 bases from V and 8 bases from J; bases unmatched to any gene: 12. Per germline, CDR1 DFQATT and CDR2 SNEGSKA (reference sequence). The CDR3 length is 16 residues. The CDR3 nucleotides read TGCAGTGCTCGTGAGCAAGCCGGGACAGGGGATTCACCCCTCCACTTT. It specifies CSAREQAGTGDSPLHF.

This chain connects TRBV7-2 to TRBJ1-1, with D tentatively TRBD1 (6 bases). The CDR3 totals 14 residues. Trimming removed 5 bases from V and 4 bases from J, with 14 bases in between. The V gene's germline CDR1 is SGHTA and CDR2 FQGNSA. The CDR3 DNA reads TGTGCCAGCAGCAATACAGGGTGGGCCACTGAAGCTTTCTTT. It specifies CASSNTGWATEAFF. The complete variable domain, with remaining parts taken from reference TRBV7-2 and TRBJ1-1, reads GAGVSQSPSNKVTEKGKDVELRCDPISGHTALYWYRQSLGQGLEFLIYFQGNSAPDKSGLPSDRFSAERTGGSVSTLTIQRTQQEDSAVYLCASSNTGWATEAFFGQGTRLTVV.

The V call is TRBV25-1, the J call TRBJ1-3, with TRBD1 matching 7 bases. Per the germline V gene, CDR1 is MGHDK and CDR2 is SYGVNS. The CDR3 extends over 15 amino acids. V trimming: 4 bases; J trimming: 7 bases; junction bases outside the gene matches: 10. The CDR3 nucleotides are TGTGCCAGCAGTGTGGGTAGGCAGGGGGTGAACACCATATATTTT. It yields the protein CASSVGRQGVNTIYF.

This clone was seen more than once but under ten times. The chain is built from TRBV27 and TRBJ1-3; D gene uncertain. This CDR3 has 14 amino acids. Germline V gene sequence: CDR1 MNHEY, CDR2 SMNVEV (reference sequence). V was cut by 6 bases and J by 1 base, with 10 bases left in between. The CDR3 spells CASSPTRSGNTIYF. In DNA, the CDR3 is TGTGCCAGCAGCCCAACTCGGTCTGGAAACACCATATATTTT.

This clone was observed once. The genes are TRBV4-2 and TRBJ1-2, with TRBD1 as a possible D gene (6 bases). Germline V lookup: CDR1 LGHNA, CDR2 YNFKEQ. Trimming cost V 0 bases and J 4 bases, with 15 bases left between them. CDR3 length equals 16 residues. In DNA form, the CDR3 reads TGTGCCAGCAGCCAAGATATGGGGGCATATGGCTATGGCTACACCTTC. Amino acids: CASSQDMGAYGYGYTF.

The rearrangement joins TRBV5-1 to TRBJ2-3, with D perhaps TRBD2 (6 bases). CDR3 length equals 15 residues. V was trimmed by 3 bases and J by 8 bases, leaving 19 bases between them. Germline CDR1 reads SGHRS; CDR2 reads YFSETQ. The CDR3 loop reads CASSSPGLMGGTQYF. CDR3 sequence (DNA): TGCGCCAGCAGCTCCCCCGGGCTAATGGGAGGTACGCAGTATTTT.

The chain recombines TRBV6-4 with TRBJ2-1; a possible D gene is TRBD1 (7 bases). From germline, CDR1 is MRHNA and CDR2 SNTAGT. V lost 3 bases and J lost 6, with 12 bases in between. The length of the CDR3 is 14 residues. This CDR3 is CASSEGGQCNEQFF. The CDR3, as DNA: TGTGCCAGCAGTGAGGGGGGACAGTGCAATGAGCAGTTCTTC.

This clone was recorded a few times. This sequence joins TRBV12-5 and TRBJ1-1; 7 bases agree with TRBD1. Germline V lookup: CDR1 LGHNT, CDR2 FRNRAP. CDR3 length equals 15 residues. Trimming removed 0 bases from V and 1 base from J; junction bases left unmatched: 2. Written as DNA, the CDR3 is TGTGCTAGTGGTTTGGTAGGGACAGCGAACACTGAAGCTTTCTTT. Translating it yields CASGLVGTANTEAFF. The whole variable domain, filled in from reference TRBV12-5 and TRBJ1-1, reads DARVTQTPRHKVTEMGQEVTMRCQPILGHNTVFWYRQTMMQGLELLAYFRNRAPLDDSGMPKDRFSAEMPDATLATLKIQPSEPRDSAVYFCASGLVGTANTEAFFGQGTRLTVV.

This sequence joins TRBV7-2 and TRBJ1-6; TRBD1 is a possible D gene (6 bases). From germline, CDR1 is SGHTA and CDR2 FQGNSA. The CDR3 is 14 amino acids. V was pared by 3 bases and J by 8 bases, with 11 bases between. The CDR3, as DNA: TGTGCCAGCAGCTTCTACAGGGCGGATTCACCCCTCCACTTT. This translates into CASSFYRADSPLHF.

The chain has TRBV5-1 and TRBJ2-5; TRBD1 aligns across 8 bases. With 3 bases clipped from V and 5 bases from J, the junction kept 6 bases outside the gene matches. The germline V gene encodes CDR1 SGHRS and CDR2 YFSETQ. The CDR3 is 14 residues long. In DNA, the CDR3 is TGCGCCAGCAGCTCCGGGACAGGAAGGGAGACCCAGTACTTC. Its protein is CASSSGTGRETQYF.

The V gene is TRBV6-6, the J gene TRBJ2-7; 10 nucleotides agree with TRBD1. The CDR3 contains 14 residues. Germline CDR1 and CDR2: MNHNY and SVGAGI (reference sequence). Germline trimming cut 2 bases from V and 9 bases from J; bases unmatched to any gene: 7. For the CDR3, the DNA is TGTGCCAGCAGTTACCGACAGGGGGCGAGTCGGCAGTACTTC. As protein: CASSYRQGASRQYF.

The chain employs TRBV28 and TRBJ2-7, with D possibly TRBD2 on 6 matching bases. This CDR3 spans 13 amino acids. V dropped 6 bases and J dropped 3 bases, with 12 bases sitting between them. Germline-derived CDR1 and CDR2 are MDHEN and SYDVKM. This CDR3 is CASRTGSFYEQYF. CDR3 coding DNA: TGTGCCAGCAGGACCGGGAGCTTCTACGAGCAGTACTTC.

This clone was found a few times. V is TRBV30 and J is TRBJ1-1; 8 bases map to TRBD1. From germline, CDR1 is GTSNPN and CDR2 SVGIG (reference sequence). The CDR3 runs to 11 residues. V trimming: 2 bases; J trimming: 11 bases; junction bases outside the gene matches: 4. The CDR3 DNA reads as TGTGCCTGGAGTACAGGACAGGGTGCTTTCTTT. Its protein is CAWSTGQGAFF. Full variable domain (remainder filled in from reference TRBV30 and TRBJ1-1): SQTIHQWPATLVQPVGSPLSLECTVEGTSNPNLYWYRQAAGRGLQLLFYSVGIGQISSEVPQNLSASRPQDRQFILSSKKLLLSDSGFYLCAWSTGQGAFFGQGTRLTVV.

Note on this clone: The identical CDR3 is also encoded by other nucleotide sequences in the sample. The chain recombines TRBV5-4 with TRBJ2-5, with 8 nucleotides matching TRBD2. Losses at the gene ends were 4 bases for V and 4 bases for J; bases not matched to a gene: 6. The CDR3 has 14 amino acids. CDR1 and CDR2 from the germline V gene are SGHNT and YYREEE (reference sequence). The DNA for the CDR3 is TGTGCCAGCAGCCCCCCGGGACTAGGAGAGACCCAGTACTTC. It codes for CASSPPGLGETQYF.

The chain is built from TRBV19 and TRBJ1-6; D perhaps matches TRBD1 (6 bases). The germline CDR1 and CDR2 sequences are LNHDA and SQIVND (reference sequence). V lost 3 bases and J 10 bases, leaving 16 bases between the germline ends. The CDR3 is made up of 15 amino acids. This chain's CDR3 is CASSIQQGRSSPLHF. The CDR3 DNA sequence: TGTGCCAGTAGTATCCAACAGGGACGTTCATCACCCCTCCACTTT.

The gene calls are TRBV6-6 and TRBJ1-1; 7 bases line up with TRBD1. The CDR3 runs to 14 residues. V was clipped by 5 bases and J by 6 bases; unmatched bases: 9. Looked up from germline, CDR1 is MNHNY and CDR2 is SVGAGI (reference sequence). Here the CDR3 DNA reads TGTGCCAGCAGTCGATCGGACAGGACCTCTGAAGCTTTCTTT. This gives the protein CASSRSDRTSEAFF.

The rearrangement joins TRBV19 to TRBJ2-2; 9 bases are shared with TRBD1. CDR1 LNHDA and CDR2 SQIVND come from the germline V gene (reference sequence). This CDR3 has 16 amino acids. With 7 bases clipped from V and 0 bases from J, the junction kept 6 bases outside the gene matches. CDR3 loop: CASKRTGGANTGELFF. CDR3 sequence (DNA): TGTGCCAGTAAGCGTACAGGGGGCGCGAACACCGGGGAGCTGTTTTTT.

J is TRBJ2-7 and V is TRBV4-2; D perhaps matches TRBD2 (5 bases). CDR3 length equals 15 residues. Germline V gives CDR1 LGHNA, CDR2 YNFKEQ. V lost 4 bases and J 4 bases, leaving 17 bases between the germline ends. The CDR3, as DNA: TGTGCCAGCAGCCCCCCCCGGGGTAGCAGGTACGAGCAGTACTTC. It specifies CASSPPRGSRYEQYF.

This clone was picked up one time. The V gene is TRBV28, the J gene TRBJ1-1, with D possibly matching TRBD1 (5 bases). The CDR3 is 16 amino acids. CDR1 MDHEN and CDR2 SYDVKM come from the germline V gene. Deletions cut 7 bases from V and 0 bases from J, with 18 bases between. The DNA for the CDR3 is TGTGCCAGCACCCCGCCCTCTGGCAGGGTGAACACTGAAGCTTTCTTT. It codes for CASTPPSGRVNTEAFF. Full variable domain (remainder filled in from reference TRBV28 and TRBJ1-1): DVKVTQSSRYLVKRTGEKVFLECVQDMDHENMFWYRQDPGLGLRLIYFSYDVKMKEKGDIPEGYSVSREKKERFSLILESASTNQTSMYLCASTPPSGRVNTEAFFGQGTRLTVV.

J is TRBJ2-1 and V is TRBV5-6, with 7 bases fitting TRBD1. The CDR3 consists of 17 residues. Looked up from germline, CDR1 is SGHDT and CDR2 is YYEEEE. After removal of 2 bases from V and 2 bases from J, the junction contained 10 bases not matched to a gene. In DNA form, the CDR3 reads TGTGCCAGCAGCTTTTTGGGGACCGGACAGGCCTACAATGAGCAGTTCTTC. It yields the protein CASSFLGTGQAYNEQFF.

To note about this clone: In the same sample, other DNA sequences code for this CDR3. The V gene is TRBV30, the J gene TRBJ1-2; no reliable D call. CDR3 size: 13 residues. V was shortened by 0 bases and J by 4 bases, with 9 bases between the two germline ends. Germline V gene sequence: CDR1 GTSNPN, CDR2 SVGIG (reference sequence). In DNA form, the CDR3 reads TGTGCCTGGAGTGTAGGTCCGGGCTATGGCTACACCTTC. Protein product: CAWSVGPGYGYTF.

This clone was seen a handful of times. The V call is TRBV2, the J call TRBJ2-7; D possibly corresponds to TRBD1 (6 bases). Germline loops: CDR1 SNHLY, CDR2 FYNNEI. Trimming removed 1 base from V and 3 bases from J, with 10 bases in between. The CDR3 consists of 14 residues. CDR3 in amino acids: CASSEDLGGYEQYF. The CDR3 coding sequence is TGTGCCAGCAGTGAAGACCTAGGGGGCTACGAGCAGTACTTC.

To note about this clone: The sample has other DNA sequences that encode this CDR3 too. The V gene is TRBV28, the J gene TRBJ1-6, with 7 nucleotides matching TRBD1. The germline V gene has CDR1 MDHEN and CDR2 SYDVKM. This CDR3 region has 14 residues. V lost 5 bases, J lost 6 bases, and 4 bases stayed unmatched. The CDR3 loop is CASSLRQGNSPLHF. The CDR3 DNA reads TGTGCCAGCAGTCTTAGACAGGGTAATTCACCCCTCCACTTT.

CDR3 protein: CASIPGQVGGYTF. The DNA of the CDR3 is TGTGCCAGCATTCCAGGACAGGTGGGCGGCTACACCTTC. J is TRBJ1-2 and V is TRBV6-6; 7 bases match TRBD1. Unmatched junction bases numbered 10, after V lost 7 bases and J lost 8 bases. The CDR3 spans 13 residues. Germline CDR1 and CDR2: MNHNY and SVGAGI (reference sequence).

The CDR3 nucleotides read TGTGCCAGTAGTATAGCGGAGGGAGGAACTGAAGCTTTCTTT. This translates into CASSIAEGGTEAFF. V usage is TRBV19 and J usage is TRBJ1-1; D gene ambiguous. The germline gives CDR1 LNHDA, CDR2 SQIVND (reference sequence). The CDR3 covers 14 residues. Trimming shortened V by 1 base and J by 5 bases, and 11 bases separated the two germline ends.

The CDR3 DNA reads TGTGCCAGCAGCTATGAAACGACAGGGACGGGCTACACCTTC. This codes for CASSYETTGTGYTF. The V gene is TRBV7-9, the J gene TRBJ1-2, with 7 bases identical to TRBD1. The CDR3 is 14 amino acids. V trimming: 4 bases; J trimming: 8 bases; junction bases outside the gene matches: 10. The germline CDR1 and CDR2 sequences are SEHNR and FQNEAQ (reference sequence). Filled out from reference TRBV7-9 and TRBJ1-2, the complete variable domain reads DTGVSQNPRHKITKRGQNVTFRCDPISEHNRLYWYRQTLGQGPEFLTYFQNEAQLEKSRLLSDRFSAERPKGSFSTLEIQRTEQGDSAMYLCASSYETTGTGYTFGSGTRLTVV.

The V gene is TRBV7-8, the J gene TRBJ1-1, with D hard to call. The germline V gene has CDR1 SGHVS and CDR2 FQNEAQ. This CDR3 comprises 14 residues. V was cut by 1 base and J by 0 bases, with 6 bases left in between. This chain's CDR3 is CASSLERLNTEAFF. CDR3 DNA: TGTGCCAGCAGCTTAGAACGGTTGAACACTGAAGCTTTCTTT.

This chain links TRBV5-1 with TRBJ2-2, with 7 bases aligning to TRBD1. The germline CDR1 and CDR2 sequences are SGHRS and YFSETQ. V lost 4 bases, J lost 0 bases, and 6 bases stayed unmatched. CDR3 length equals 16 residues. As DNA, the CDR3 is TGCGCCAGCAGCGTCAGGGGGTCTTCGAACACCGGGGAGCTGTTTTTT. Protein product: CASSVRGSSNTGELFF.